This note documents a single T cell receptor beta chain sequence. In the authors' methods: Estimates of nucleated cell counts were drawn from the amplification of reference gene primers. Only in-frame clones appear in the TCRdb table, and some are missing; sequencing was by immunoSEQ multiplex PCR. From that table come the V and J calls and clone size; the DNA was used to work out D and trimming. The sample records over 150,000 clones, approximately 88% being singletons. This record comes from a study of blood T cell repertoires in COVID-19. Study details: Donors in the United States, Italy and Spain gave samples during acute or convalescent COVID-19. PBMCs, B-cell-depleted T cells, or T cells provided the cDNA or gDNA that made up the material.

V was cut by 2 bases and J by 1 base, with 12 bases left in between. This CDR3 is 15 amino acids long. Germline V lookup: CDR1 KGHSH, CDR2 LQKENI. This chain connects TRBV18 to TRBJ2-7, with D perhaps matching TRBD2 (7 bases). The sequenced sample was peripheral blood. The sequence was collected from a woman older than 75 with active or convalescent COVID-19. This chain's CDR3 is CASSPGAGASYEQYF. CDR3 DNA sequence: TGTGCCAGCTCACCAGGCGCGGGGGCATCCTACGAGCAGTACTTC.